Shown below are 16 T cell receptor beta chains from a single sample sequenced in a study of breast tumors, draining lymph nodes, adjacent tissues. Via MiXCR, TCRdb re-called the multiplex PCR reads, giving one row per CDR3 protein. The data show 45,000 to 65,000 distinct CDR3 sequences, 35% to 50% seen once. Sequenced material: breast tumor tissue. The receptors were sampled from a female donor with breast cancer. Some clones in this sample may be carry-over from other donors' samples.

The table lists this clonotype with a few counts. V usage is TRBV12-3 or TRBV12-4 and J usage is TRBJ1-1; no definite D call. Trimming left V 1 base short and J 1 base short, with 7 bases between. This CDR3 is built from 14 residues. The CDR3 coding sequence is TGTGCCAGCAGTTTAGGTGGCGGGAACACTGAAGCTTTCTTT. Its protein product is CASSLGGGNTEAFF.

This clonotype was observed at least ten times. The CDR3 loop reads CASSGGTEETQYF. For the CDR3, the DNA is TGTGCCAGTTCCGGGGGGACGGAGGAGACCCAGTACTTC. The chain links TRBV2 to TRBJ2-5, with TRBD2 matching 7 bases. This CDR3 spans 13 amino acids. The ends lost 9 bases at V and 5 bases at J; junction bases unmatched: 9. The germline gives CDR1 SNHLY, CDR2 FYNNEI.

This chain links TRBV7-9 with TRBJ1-1; weak D call: TRBD1 (6 bases). This CDR3 is built from 14 residues. Germline V gives CDR1 SEHNR, CDR2 FQNEAQ (reference sequence). V lost 1 base and J lost 4, with 10 bases in between. The chain's CDR3 is CASSLGQAFTEAFF. Here the CDR3 DNA reads TGTGCCAGCAGCTTAGGACAGGCGTTCACTGAAGCTTTCTTT.

Note on this clonotype: A much larger clone differs from this one at a single base, so this may be a read error. The genes are TRBV6-6 and TRBJ2-6, with 11 bases identical to TRBD1. CDR1 is MNHNY and CDR2 is SVGAGI in the germline V gene (reference sequence). CDR3 length: 17 amino acids. The junction had 7 bases not matched to a gene; V was cut back by 5 bases and J by 4 bases. The CDR3 sequence: CASSRTGGNLGANVLTF. In DNA, the CDR3 is TGTGCCAGCAGTCGGACAGGGGGCAATTTAGGGGCCAACGTCCTGACTTTC.

The chain recombines TRBV7-8 with TRBJ2-1, with TRBD2 matching over 11 bases. Germline lookup yields CDR1 SGHVS and CDR2 FQNEAQ. V was clipped by 5 bases and J by 5 bases; unmatched bases: 5. The CDR3 is 15 amino acids. The CDR3, as DNA: TGTGCCAGCAGCCAGGGACTAGCGGTAAACAATGAGCAGTTCTTC. Protein: CASSQGLAVNNEQFF.

The sample holds many counts of this clonotype. The rearrangement uses TRBV29-1 and TRBJ2-1, with 7 bases aligning to TRBD2. Germline loops: CDR1 SQVTM, CDR2 ANQGSEA. This CDR3 comprises 13 residues. Trimming at V came to 7 bases and at J to 2 bases, leaving 5 bases not matched to a gene. The CDR3 loop is CSAGGTTYNEQFF. The CDR3 bases are TGCAGCGCCGGAGGGACTACCTACAATGAGCAGTTCTTC.

This clonotype appeared a few times. A read error may explain this, as a much larger clone is one base away. The chain is built from TRBV12-3 or TRBV12-4 and TRBJ2-3, with 7 bases lining up with TRBD2. The CDR3 is 17 amino acids. Losses at the gene ends were 3 bases for V and 0 bases for J; bases not matched to a gene: 9. CDR3 amino acids: CASSFVGGGPSTDTQYF. The CDR3 nucleotides are TGTGCCAGCAGTTTCGTCGGCGGGGGTCCTAGCACAGATACGCAGTATTTT.

This clonotype was seen only a few times. The rearrangement joins TRBV9 to TRBJ2-7, with unresolved D. From germline, CDR1 is SGDLS and CDR2 YYNGEE. V dropped 4 bases and J dropped 1 base, with 6 bases sitting between them. This CDR3 contains 12 residues. Here the CDR3 DNA reads TGTGCCAGCAGCCGTGGGTCCTACGAGCAGTACTTC. Protein: CASSRGSYEQYF.

Note on this clonotype: The limits of the CDR3 on the DNA are not certain, so only TCRdb's listed CDR3 is given. The chain combines TRBV7-3 with TRBJ2-5; the D call TRBD1 from the table was never checked on the DNA. The V gene's germline CDR1 is SGHTA and CDR2 FQGTGA. Termini included, the CDR3 measures 21 amino acids. CDR3 sequence: CASSFYICSARGQGGSETQYF.

The chain links TRBV2 to TRBJ1-6, with D maybe TRBD1 (5 bases). The V and J ends lost 4 bases and 6 bases respectively, with 22 bases between them. This CDR3 comprises 18 residues. CDR1 is SNHLY, CDR2 FYNNEI, per germline. The CDR3 region is CASSVSDSPGWCNSPLHF. The CDR3 DNA follows: TGTGCCAGCAGTGTCTCTGACAGCCCCGGGTGGTGTAATTCACCCCTCCACTTT.

V usage is TRBV10-3 and J usage is TRBJ2-7; D perhaps matches TRBD1 (6 bases). Germline CDR1 is ENHRY and CDR2 is SYGVKD. V lost 6 bases and J 0 bases, leaving 9 bases between the germline ends. This CDR3 is built from 13 residues. The CDR3 sequence: CAIRTGLSYEQYF. In DNA form, the CDR3 reads TGTGCCATCAGGACAGGCCTCTCCTACGAGCAGTACTTC.

Regarding this clonotype: It may be a read error: a sequence one base away is much more abundant. V and J are TRBV28 and TRBJ2-7, with a weak D call TRBD2 (6 bases). The germline CDR1 and CDR2 sequences are MDHEN and SYDVKM. V lost 6 bases and J 7 bases, leaving 28 bases between the germline ends. This CDR3 has 17 residues. The CDR3 protein is CASSTIRTSQSYNEQYF. CDR3 in DNA: TGTGCCAGCAGCACCATTCGCACTAGCCAAAGTTACAATGAGCAGTACTTC.

This clonotype was seen just once. An end of the junction differs from the germline gene, which may be a read error. The chain joins TRBV5-1 to TRBJ2-5; tentative D call: TRBD2 (5 bases). CDR1 is SGHRS and CDR2 is YFSETQ in the germline V gene. The CDR3 covers 17 residues. CDR3 sequence: CAGSLVFEAEDQETRYF. Written as DNA, the CDR3 is TGCGCCGGCAGCTTGGTGTTCGAAGCGGAGGACCAAGAGACCCGGTACTTC.

This clonotype was counted ten times or more. The V gene is TRBV7-2, the J gene TRBJ2-1; 12 positions agree with TRBD2. Germline V gene data show CDR1 as SGHTA and CDR2 as FQGNSA. The CDR3 length is 15 residues. J lost 6 bases, V lost 3 bases, and 3 bases had no gene match. The CDR3 DNA reads TGTGCCAGCAGCTTGACTAGCGGGAGACTCAATGAGCAGTTCTTC. Its translation: CASSLTSGRLNEQFF.

This clonotype was counted ten times or more. The rearrangement joins TRBV7-9 to TRBJ2-7; no clear D gene. Germline loops: CDR1 SEHNR, CDR2 FQNEAQ (reference sequence). The CDR3 extends over 15 amino acids. The V and J ends lost 1 base and 6 bases respectively, with 16 bases between them. As DNA, the CDR3 is TGTGCCAGCAGCTTAGGGACCAGCTCTATTTGCGAGCAGTACTTC. Translating it yields CASSLGTSSICEQYF.

At least ten counts were recorded for this clonotype. This sequence joins TRBV4-3 and TRBJ2-1, with D possibly being TRBD1 or TRBD2 (6 bases each). Germline V lookup: CDR1 LGHNA, CDR2 YSLEER. The CDR3 covers 19 residues. V lost 0 bases to trimming and J lost 2 bases, with 20 bases between them. The CDR3 nucleotides read TGCGCCAGCAGCCAAGATCACGCTAGAGGGGGGTCGGCCTACAATGAGCAGTTCTTC. It codes for CASSQDHARGGSAYNEQFF.